The 30 T cell receptor beta chains listed next were all sequenced from one sample in a study of blood T cell repertoires in COVID-19. Here immunoSEQ multiplex PCR was the method, and the copy in TCRdb shows in-frame clones only, minus some. The table has 100,000 to 120,000 clones, approximately 82% seen once. Sample: peripheral blood. The receptor set was obtained from a woman at least 80 years old with acute or convalescent COVID-19.

This sequence joins TRBV19 and TRBJ2-1; D call uncertain. Per the germline V gene, CDR1 is LNHDA and CDR2 is SQIVND (reference sequence). Deletions cut 5 bases from V and 12 bases from J, with 11 bases between. The CDR3 has 11 amino acids. The CDR3 sequence is CASSGYTGQFF. CDR3 coding DNA: TGTGCCAGTAGTGGCTACACGGGGCAGTTCTTC.

In nucleotides, the CDR3 is TGTGCCAGCAGCCCGGACAATGAGCAGTTCTTC. The encoded protein is CASSPDNEQFF. The rearrangement links TRBV7-9 to TRBJ2-1; no definite D call. Trimming removed 5 bases from V and 5 bases from J, with 4 bases in between. The germline V gene has CDR1 SEHNR and CDR2 FQNEAQ (reference sequence). The CDR3 length is 11 residues.

This chain joins TRBV29-1 and TRBJ2-1; no firm D call. The CDR3 spans 9 residues. The V end was cut by 8 bases, the J end by 10 bases, with 9 bases between. Per the germline V gene, CDR1 is SQVTM and CDR2 is ANQGSEA. This CDR3 is CSLPKEQFF. The CDR3 nucleotides are TGCAGCCTCCCTAAGGAGCAGTTCTTC.

The V gene is TRBV11-2, the J gene TRBJ2-7; 7 nucleotides agree with TRBD2. Germline V gives CDR1 SGHAT, CDR2 FQNNGV. CDR3 size: 19 residues. V gave up 1 base and J gave up 6 bases; unmatched junction bases: 21. The CDR3 loop reads CASSLVGSSGKGHPSEQYF. CDR3 nucleotide sequence: TGTGCCAGCAGCTTAGTAGGGTCCAGCGGGAAAGGTCACCCGTCCGAGCAGTACTTC.

This clone was recorded once. This chain links TRBV12-5 with TRBJ2-2, with TRBD1 as a possible D gene (6 bases). The CDR3 is 18 amino acids. Germline V gene lookup returns CDR1 LGHNT and CDR2 FRNRAP. Trimming removed 6 bases from V and 3 bases from J, with 23 bases in between. The CDR3 coding sequence is TGTGCTAGTGGGCCTGTCCTACTCAGGGGCCGGGACACCGGGGAGCTGTTTTTT. This translates into CASGPVLLRGRDTGELFF.

CDR3 sequence: CASSLDEIRQGSYEQYF. CDR3 coding DNA: TGTGCCAGCAGCTTAGACGAAATTAGGCAGGGGTCCTACGAGCAGTACTTC. The chain is built from TRBV11-2 and TRBJ2-7; D may be TRBD1 (6 bases). Deletions cut 0 bases from V and 1 base from J, with 16 bases between. CDR1 is SGHAT, CDR2 FQNNGV, per germline. This CDR3 is 17 amino acids long.

The V and J genes are TRBV13 and TRBJ2-6; 10 bases are shared with TRBD1. The germline CDR1 and CDR2 sequences are PRHDT and FYEKMQ (reference sequence). The CDR3 covers 17 residues. J was trimmed by 1 base and V by 3 bases; bases with no gene match: 3. The CDR3 nucleotides read TGTGCCAGCAGCTTCGGGACAGGGGTTTCTGGGGCCAACGTCCTGACTTTC. This sequence encodes CASSFGTGVSGANVLTF.

This clone occurred once. The chain links TRBV27 to TRBJ2-7, with 9 bases identical to TRBD1. Germline values: CDR1 MNHEY, CDR2 SMNVEV (reference sequence). The V gene end was trimmed by 7 bases and the J gene end by 1 base; junction bases not matched to a gene: 8. CDR3 length: 15 residues. The DNA for the CDR3 is TGTGCCAGCATGGAGCCGGGACAGGGTTCCTACGAGCAGTACTTC. Translating gives CASMEPGQGSYEQYF.

The chain carries TRBV11-3 and TRBJ2-3, with TRBD2 as a possible D gene (6 bases). Germline V gives CDR1 SGHNT, CDR2 YENEEA. The CDR3 has 14 amino acids. Deletions cut 2 bases from V and 5 bases from J, with 11 bases between. The CDR3: CASSLSGVGDTQYF. In DNA form, the CDR3 reads TGTGCCAGCAGCTTATCGGGGGTCGGAGATACGCAGTATTTT.

This chain joins TRBV7-2 and TRBJ1-1, with a weak D call TRBD1 (5 bases). Trimming pared 4 bases from V and 0 bases from J, leaving 12 bases between. CDR1 is SGHTA, CDR2 FQGNSA, per germline. The CDR3 is 15 residues long. This CDR3 is CASSSWGGMNTEAFF. DNA of the CDR3: TGTGCCAGCAGCTCCTGGGGGGGGATGAACACTGAAGCTTTCTTT.

The rearrangement uses TRBV18 and TRBJ2-3; D not certain. The germline gives CDR1 KGHSH, CDR2 LQKENI. The CDR3 has 14 amino acids. V shed 2 bases and J shed 1 base, with 7 bases lying between them. For the CDR3, the DNA is TGTGCCAGCTCACCATTTGAGGGCACAGATACGCAGTATTTT. It yields the protein CASSPFEGTDTQYF.

V gene TRBV28 combines with J gene TRBJ1-5; 8 bases are shared with TRBD1. The CDR3 consists of 15 residues. J lost 6 bases, V lost 5 bases, and 9 bases had no gene match. Germline V gene sequence: CDR1 MDHEN, CDR2 SYDVKM. The CDR3 DNA is TGTGCCAGCAGTACGGCAGGGGGCGGGGGTCAGCCCCAGCATTTT. Protein: CASSTAGGGGQPQHF.

This chain joins TRBV2 and TRBJ2-3; the D gene is possibly TRBD1 (6 bases). CDR3 length: 16 residues. Trimming took off 7 bases at V and 0 bases at J, with 17 bases between the two ends. CDR1 is SNHLY, CDR2 FYNNEI, per germline. The CDR3 nucleotides are TGTGCCAGCACACCTCCGGGACACTGGAGCACAGATACGCAGTATTTT. It translates to CASTPPGHWSTDTQYF.

This rearrangement joins TRBV5-8 to TRBJ1-5; 10 positions agree with TRBD1. The CDR3 sequence is 16 residues long. Germline V CDR1 and CDR2: SGHTS, YDEGEE. J lost 9 bases, V lost 3 bases, and 12 bases had no gene match. The CDR3 region is CASSSGTGVTIWPQHF. CDR3 sequence (DNA): TGTGCCAGCAGCTCGGGGACAGGGGTGACGATTTGGCCCCAGCATTTT.

The chain carries TRBV7-2 and TRBJ2-7; the match to TRBD1 covers 7 bases. The V gene end was trimmed by 5 bases and the J gene end by 1 base; junction bases not matched to a gene: 8. The CDR3 runs 15 residues. CDR1 is SGHTA, CDR2 FQGNSA, per germline. The CDR3 DNA is TGTGCCAGCAGCCCAGGACAGGCGTATTCCTACGAGCAGTACTTC. This codes for CASSPGQAYSYEQYF.

This clone was seen a few times. This chain uses TRBV12-5 with TRBJ2-7, with 8 positions matching TRBD2. V was clipped by 7 bases and J by 2 bases; unmatched bases: 10. CDR3 length: 15 amino acids. CDR1 is LGHNT and CDR2 is FRNRAP in the germline V gene. The CDR3 loop is CASALSGSGAYEQYF. CDR3 DNA: TGTGCTAGTGCCCTAAGCGGGAGCGGGGCCTACGAGCAGTACTTC.

V usage is TRBV2 and J usage is TRBJ1-5; no clear D. CDR3 length equals 15 residues. Trimming stripped 6 bases from V and 8 bases from J, with 20 bases between. CDR1 is SNHLY and CDR2 is FYNNEI in the germline V gene. This chain's CDR3 is CASRADLGKFEPQHF. In DNA, the CDR3 is TGTGCCAGCAGGGCTGACTTGGGTAAATTTGAGCCCCAGCATTTT.

This clone was found a few times. The chain has TRBV6-5 and TRBJ2-4; 7 bases match TRBD2. The CDR3 consists of 15 residues. V gave up 2 bases and J gave up 8 bases; unmatched junction bases: 9. Germline lookup yields CDR1 MNHEY and CDR2 SVGAGI. The CDR3 nucleotides read TGTGCCAGCAGTTACCGGACGACTAGCTCAGACATTCAGTACTTC. This sequence encodes CASSYRTTSSDIQYF.

This clone turned up a few times. This chain joins TRBV6-1 and TRBJ1-4; D remains ambiguous. Trimming pared 1 base from V and 7 bases from J, leaving 10 bases between. Germline V gene sequence: CDR1 MNHNS, CDR2 SASEGT. CDR3 length: 14 residues. In DNA, the CDR3 is TGTGCCAGCAGTGAAGTTCAGGAGGGTGAAAAACTGTTTTTT. Encoded protein: CASSEVQEGEKLFF.

This chain joins TRBV12-3 or TRBV12-4 and TRBJ1-6, with D uncertain. This CDR3 comprises 13 residues. The V and J ends lost 5 bases and 9 bases respectively, with 11 bases between them. CDR3 loop: CASSIALSSPLHF. Here the CDR3 DNA reads TGTGCCAGCAGTATCGCCCTTAGTTCACCCCTCCACTTT.

V gene TRBV6-5 combines with J gene TRBJ2-6; possibly TRBD1 for D (5 bases). Germline loops: CDR1 MNHEY, CDR2 SVGAGI. V gave up 9 bases and J gave up 4 bases, with 13 bases separating them. The CDR3 has 14 residues. The CDR3 bases are TGTGCCAGTCTCCCAGGGTCAGGGGCCAACGTCCTGACTTTC. Protein product: CASLPGSGANVLTF.

The V call is TRBV6-1, the J call TRBJ2-1, with a tentative D call TRBD2 (5 bases). Germline CDR1 MNHNS, CDR2 SASEGT. Trimming cost V 0 bases and J 7 bases, with 16 bases left between them. The CDR3 spans 16 residues. The CDR3: CASSEATAQRRNEQFF. CDR3 DNA sequence: TGTGCCAGCAGTGAAGCGACGGCACAAAGGAGGAATGAGCAGTTCTTC.

This clone was counted a single time. The chain uses TRBV12-3 or TRBV12-4 and TRBJ2-3; D is undetermined. Trimming left V 7 bases short and J 8 bases short, with 10 bases between. The CDR3 is 11 amino acids. In nucleotides, the CDR3 is TGTGCCAGCACAGTAAGAGGTACGCAGTATTTT. This encodes CASTVRGTQYF.

The chain has TRBV7-8 and TRBJ2-7; no clear D. Trimming took 4 bases from V and 0 from J, leaving 10 bases between them. Germline V CDR1 and CDR2: SGHVS, FQNEAQ. The length of the CDR3 is 14 residues. CDR3: CASSSQLNSYEQYF. The CDR3 bases are TGTGCCAGCAGCTCACAGCTGAACTCCTACGAGCAGTACTTC. Combining the CDR3 with reference TRBV7-8 and TRBJ2-7 gives the whole variable domain GAGVSQSPRYKVAKRGQDVALRCDPISGHVSLFWYQQALGQGPEFLTYFQNEAQLDKSGLPSDRFFAERPEGSVSTLKIQRTQQEDSAVYLCASSSQLNSYEQYFGPGTRLTVT.

The rearrangement links TRBV10-1 to TRBJ1-6, with TRBD1 matching over 7 bases. J lost 0 bases, V lost 6 bases, and 11 bases had no gene match. The CDR3 is made up of 18 amino acids. Germline V gene lookup returns CDR1 WNHNN and CDR2 SYGVQD (reference sequence). In DNA form, the CDR3 reads TGCGCCAGCAGAGGCCCAGGGGGGCCGAGCTCCTATAATTCACCCCTCCACTTT. Protein sequence: CASRGPGGPSSYNSPLHF.

The chain links TRBV6-5 to TRBJ2-3, with D tentatively TRBD2 (7 bases). Looked up from germline, CDR1 is MNHEY and CDR2 is SVGAGI. The CDR3 is 16 residues long. Trimming pared 3 bases from V and 0 bases from J, leaving 13 bases between. The CDR3, as DNA: TGTGCCAGCAGTTATTCGGGGGGCTTTAGCACAGATACGCAGTATTTT. Its protein is CASSYSGGFSTDTQYF.

J is TRBJ1-1 and V is TRBV30; the match to TRBD1 covers 8 bases. V gave up 5 bases and J gave up 4 bases; unmatched junction bases: 21. CDR3 size: 18 residues. Germline V CDR1 and CDR2: GTSNPN, SVGIG (reference sequence). The CDR3 nucleotides read TGTGCCTGGCCCCCCGGAGAGACAGGGGAGTGTTGTAGCACTGAAGCTTTCTTT. The encoded protein is CAWPPGETGECCSTEAFF.

The V call is TRBV3-1 (or the pseudogene TRBV3-2), the J call TRBJ2-7; 12 nucleotides line up with TRBD2. Losses at the gene ends were 3 bases for V and 10 bases for J; bases not matched to a gene: 10. Germline lookup yields CDR1 LGHDT and CDR2 YNNKEL (reference sequence). The CDR3 is made up of 15 amino acids. Here the CDR3 DNA reads TGTGCCAGCAGCCACCCTAGGACTAGCGGGGAGATACAGTACTTC. Its translation: CASSHPRTSGEIQYF.

The chain combines TRBV18 with TRBJ2-7; a possible D gene is TRBD1 (6 bases). V was clipped by 6 bases and J by 3 bases, with 15 bases between them. Germline lookup yields CDR1 KGHSH and CDR2 LQKENI. The CDR3 is 14 residues long. This CDR3 is CASSRQAANYEQYF. The CDR3 DNA is TGTGCCAGCTCGAGACAGGCGGCGAACTACGAGCAGTACTTC.

CDR3 region: CASSLRGGYTF. In nucleotides, the CDR3 is TGTGCCAGCAGCTTGAGGGGTGGCTACACCTTC. The chain recombines TRBV5-6 with TRBJ1-2, with a tentative D call TRBD1 (5 bases). The CDR3 length is 11 residues. V gave up 1 base and J gave up 7 bases, with 5 bases separating them. Germline V lookup: CDR1 SGHDT, CDR2 YYEEEE.